These 12 T cell receptor beta chains originate from one sample sequenced in a study of identical twins (dated by TCRdb to 2016 to 2017). The method was 5' RACE. Sequencer: Illumina HiSeq 2000. TCRdb reran the public reads through fastp at Q25 and MiXCR, keeping productive beta chains. All rows with the same CDR3 protein become a single entry with the most common DNA and genes. This sample gives approximately 280,000 distinct CDR3 sequences in total; about 8% of them show up just once. Together, the top ten hold around 2.1% of the sample. These records were also assigned to another study, of yellow fever vaccine responses in identical twins.

Input material: memory (CD45RO+) T cells sorted from blood. The cell subset or site label corresponds to: CD45RO+ enriched T cells. These receptors were collected from a woman aged 18-30 years in good health.

This clonotype was seen ten or more times. The rearrangement uses TRBV29-1 and TRBJ2-3; D possibly corresponds to TRBD1 (6 bases). Germline-derived CDR1 and CDR2 are SQVTM and ANQGSEA. CDR3 length: 14 amino acids. Trimming pared 3 bases from V and 5 bases from J, leaving 15 bases between. The CDR3 DNA reads as TGCAGCGTTGATAACAGGGCGCATATAGATACGCAGTATTTT. Encoded protein: CSVDNRAHIDTQYF.

The sample holds many counts of this clonotype. The chain recombines TRBV6-1 with TRBJ1-2; no definite D call. Trimming removed 2 bases at V and 3 bases at J, with 7 bases between. CDR3 length: 13 residues. Germline V gene lookup returns CDR1 MNHNS and CDR2 SASEGT. DNA for the CDR3: TGTGCCAGCAGTGAATTTTCCGACTATGGCTACACCTTC. Encoded protein: CASSEFSDYGYTF.

This clonotype has just a few counts. This chain joins TRBV11-2 and TRBJ2-2, with 10 nucleotides matching TRBD2. The V gene's germline CDR1 is SGHAT and CDR2 FQNNGV. This CDR3 has 17 residues. V shed 5 bases and J 4 bases; nucleotides not matched to a gene: 10. CDR3 DNA: TGTGCCAGCAGCCCTCTAGCGGGAGCCGGCGTCACCGGGGAGCTGTTTTTT. Encoded protein: CASSPLAGAGVTGELFF.

This clonotype showed up many times. The chain couples TRBV29-1 to TRBJ2-1; TRBD2 is a possible D gene (5 bases). The V gene lost 6 bases and the J gene lost 7 bases, with 22 bases spanning the gap. The CDR3 covers 15 residues. Germline V gene data show CDR1 as SQVTM and CDR2 as ANQGSEA. CDR3 sequence: CSVKGGPMGFNEQFF. The CDR3 nucleotides are TGCAGCGTCAAAGGAGGCCCCATGGGTTTTAATGAGCAGTTCTTC.

This clonotype was counted ten times or more. The V call is TRBV7-3, the J call TRBJ2-1; 10 bases are shared with TRBD2. The V gene's germline CDR1 is SGHTA and CDR2 FQGTGA. The V segment lost 5 bases and the J segment 0 bases; nucleotides outside the gene matches: 4. This CDR3 has 16 residues. CDR3: CASSLAGVDSYNEQFF. Written as DNA, the CDR3 is TGTGCCAGCAGCCTAGCGGGAGTAGACTCCTACAATGAGCAGTTCTTC.

The rearrangement links TRBV2 to TRBJ2-1; a weak D match, TRBD2 (5 bases). CDR1 and CDR2 (germline): SNHLY, FYNNEI. Deletions cut 2 bases from V and 1 base from J, with 9 bases between. The length of the CDR3 is 15 residues. The CDR3 DNA reads TGTGCCAGCAGTGAATGGCGGACTTCCTACAATGAGCAGTTCTTC. Translation: CASSEWRTSYNEQFF.

This clonotype was seen ten or more times. The chain has TRBV15 and TRBJ2-3; D is unclear. V shed 2 bases and J shed 2 bases, with 8 bases lying between them. Looked up from germline, CDR1 is LNHNV and CDR2 is YYDKDF (reference sequence). This CDR3 has 14 amino acids. The CDR3: CATSRQADTDTQYF. In DNA, the CDR3 is TGTGCCACCAGCAGACAAGCTGACACAGATACGCAGTATTTT.

Ten or more counts support this clonotype. This chain uses TRBV5-1 with TRBJ2-7, with 9 bases fitting TRBD1. CDR1 and CDR2 (germline): SGHRS, YFSETQ. Unmatched junction bases numbered 2, after V lost 4 bases and J lost 3 bases. CDR3 length equals 13 residues. Here the CDR3 reads CASSTGGNYEQYF. CDR3 DNA sequence: TGCGCCAGCAGCACAGGGGGCAACTACGAGCAGTACTTC.

This clonotype has a count of ten or more. The gene calls are TRBV28 and TRBJ1-6; D gene uncertain. Trimming stripped 5 bases from V and 0 bases from J, with 14 bases between. CDR1 is MDHEN and CDR2 is SYDVKM in the germline V gene. The CDR3 extends over 17 amino acids. CDR3 nucleotide sequence: TGTGCCAGCAGTCACCCAGGTCCCAGCTCCTATAATTCACCCCTCCACTTT. Translating it yields CASSHPGPSSYNSPLHF.

At least ten counts were recorded for this clonotype. This chain links TRBV5-1 with TRBJ2-1; 13 bases match TRBD2. CDR1 is SGHRS, CDR2 YFSETQ, per germline. The J segment lost 8 bases and the V segment lost 4 bases, leaving 9 bases of the junction unmatched. The length of the CDR3 is 16 residues. The CDR3 protein is CASSLGLAGFGDEQFF. CDR3 bases: TGCGCCAGCAGCCTGGGACTAGCGGGATTTGGCGATGAGCAGTTCTTC.

The rearrangement joins TRBV5-1 to TRBJ2-2; D is tentatively TRBD1 or TRBD2 (6 bases each). In germline, CDR1 is SGHRS, CDR2 YFSETQ. The CDR3 has 14 residues. Trimming left V 4 bases short and J 7 bases short, with 14 bases between. The CDR3 DNA sequence: TGCGCCAGCAGCCCCGAGGGGGGTATCGGGGAGCTGTTTTTT. Protein: CASSPEGGIGELFF.

V gene TRBV21-1 combines with J gene TRBJ2-4; the DNA was not used to check the table's D call, TRBD2. TRBV21-1 counts as a pseudogene. The CDR3 spans 19 residues. The CDR3 bases are TGTGCCAGCAGCAAAGAAAGGGGAGTAGCGGGAGTGGCCAAAAACATTCAGTACTTC. This sequence encodes CASSKERGVAGVAKNIQYF.